Shown below are 15 T cell receptor beta chains from a single sample sequenced in a study of Ad26.COV2.S vaccination and SARS-CoV-2 variants. The assay was immunoSEQ multiplex PCR, and TCRdb's table has in-frame clones only and misses some. The sample has approximately 97,000 clones, around 82% seen once. This material consisted of peripheral blood, taken after recovery from COVID-19. The receptors here all came from a human donor who had recovered from COVID-19.

This clone showed up just once. The chain recombines TRBV24-1 with TRBJ1-5; weak D call: TRBD1 (6 bases). The CDR3 sequence is 21 residues long. Between the trimmed V and J ends, which lost 0 bases and 0 bases, there was a span of 23 bases. CDR1 KGHDR and CDR2 SFDVKD come from the germline V gene. This CDR3 is CATSDLVDPGQKSGSNQPQHF. The CDR3 DNA reads as TGTGCCACCAGTGATTTGGTGGACCCCGGACAGAAGTCAGGTAGCAATCAGCCCCAGCATTTT.

The chain is built from TRBV24-1 and TRBJ2-3; D not resolved. The V and J ends lost 2 bases and 5 bases respectively, with 7 bases between them. From germline, CDR1 is KGHDR and CDR2 SFDVKD. CDR3 size: 13 residues. Here the CDR3 reads CATSDSVRDTQYF. The CDR3 DNA reads as TGTGCCACCAGTGATTCAGTCAGAGATACGCAGTATTTT.

The V call is TRBV3-1 (or the pseudogene TRBV3-2), the J call TRBJ1-2; D is perhaps TRBD1 (6 bases). V was trimmed by 4 bases and J by 6 bases, leaving 12 bases between them. The germline V gene encodes CDR1 LGHDT and CDR2 YNNKEL (reference sequence). The CDR3 length is 13 residues. This CDR3 is CASSPRYRDGYTF. The CDR3, as DNA: TGTGCCAGCAGCCCCAGATACAGGGATGGCTACACCTTC.

The sample holds a few counts of this clone. The chain carries TRBV9 and TRBJ1-3, with D maybe TRBD1 (6 bases). Germline values: CDR1 SGDLS, CDR2 YYNGEE. The V end was cut by 3 bases, the J end by 2 bases, with 15 bases between. This CDR3 comprises 16 residues. The CDR3 is CASSADPGAPGNTIYF. For the CDR3, the DNA is TGTGCCAGCAGCGCCGACCCAGGGGCACCTGGAAACACCATATATTTT. Full variable domain (remainder filled in from reference TRBV9 and TRBJ1-3): DSGVTQTPKHLITATGQRVTLRCSPRSGDLSVYWYQQSLDQGLQFLIQYYNGEERAKGNILERFSAQQFPDLHSELNLSSLELGDSALYFCASSADPGAPGNTIYFGEGSWLTVV.

The chain joins TRBV19 to TRBJ1-1; D is unclear. Trimming left V 4 bases short and J 1 base short, with 16 bases between. The CDR3 sequence is 16 residues long. Looked up from germline, CDR1 is LNHDA and CDR2 is SQIVND (reference sequence). CDR3 in amino acids: CASSTLGRGKNTEAFF. In nucleotides, the CDR3 is TGTGCCAGTAGTACCCTCGGCAGAGGAAAGAACACTGAAGCTTTCTTT.

This chain uses TRBV28 with TRBJ2-3, with D unclear. Germline CDR1 reads MDHEN; CDR2 reads SYDVKM. V lost 5 bases, J lost 3 bases, and 21 bases lay in between. The CDR3 has 17 amino acids. This CDR3 reads CASSAPTGLGGTDTQYF. Written as DNA, the CDR3 is TGTGCCAGCAGTGCCCCAACCGGGTTGGGTGGGACAGATACGCAGTATTTT.

This clone appeared once. The chain has TRBV7-9 and TRBJ1-1; TRBD1 matches 9 bases. The CDR3 is made up of 18 amino acids. Trimming removed 1 base from V and 0 bases from J; junction bases left unmatched: 9. The germline V gene has CDR1 SEHNR and CDR2 FQNEAQ (reference sequence). CDR3 residues: CASSLEGQGIGVNTEAFF. The CDR3, as DNA: TGTGCCAGCAGCTTAGAGGGACAGGGCATTGGGGTGAACACTGAAGCTTTCTTT.

V and J are TRBV2 and TRBJ1-2; D perhaps matches TRBD1 (6 bases). Trimming took off 2 bases at V and 3 bases at J, with 7 bases between the two ends. Germline V lookup: CDR1 SNHLY, CDR2 FYNNEI. This CDR3 spans 13 amino acids. This CDR3 is CASSENRDYGYTF. CDR3 bases: TGTGCCAGCAGTGAAAACAGGGACTATGGCTACACCTTC.

This clone was picked up one time. The chain couples TRBV5-1 to TRBJ2-3; D unclear. V lost 5 bases to trimming and J lost 4 bases, with 17 bases between them. Germline V gene data show CDR1 as SGHRS and CDR2 as YFSETQ. The CDR3 runs 15 residues. In nucleotides, the CDR3 is TGCGCCAGCAGGCTGACACCCGAAGGGCCAGATACGCAGTATTTT. This encodes CASRLTPEGPDTQYF.

The genes are TRBV27 and TRBJ1-1; 9 bases match TRBD1. The CDR3 consists of 19 residues. Germline CDR1 and CDR2: MNHEY and SMNVEV (reference sequence). V lost 5 bases, J lost 1 base, and 17 bases stayed unmatched. CDR3 DNA: TGTGCCAGCAGTCAAACCGGGACAGGGTTCTATGGCTCGAACACTGAAGCTTTCTTT. Its translation: CASSQTGTGFYGSNTEAFF.

There are a few counts of this clone. The chain couples TRBV6-2 or TRBV6-3 to TRBJ2-3; possibly TRBD1 for D (6 bases). Germline V CDR1 and CDR2: MNHEY, SVGEGT. The CDR3 has 14 amino acids. V lost 4 bases, J lost 6 bases, and 14 bases lay in between. In nucleotides, the CDR3 is TGTGCCAGCAGTTCCTGGGGGCGCGGGGATACGCAGTATTTT. Its protein product is CASSSWGRGDTQYF.

The CDR3 DNA is TGTGCCAGCAGTTTTATCGGACAGGGGGCGGGAAAAGAGACCCAGTACTTC. It yields the protein CASSFIGQGAGKETQYF. The J gene is TRBJ2-5, the V gene TRBV28, with 11 positions matching TRBD1. The CDR3 has 17 amino acids. After removal of 3 bases from V and 3 bases from J, the junction contained 9 bases not matched to a gene. Germline lookup yields CDR1 MDHEN and CDR2 SYDVKM.

The gene calls are TRBV28 and TRBJ1-4; D remains unclear. The CDR3 runs to 14 residues. Germline-derived CDR1 and CDR2 are MDHEN and SYDVKM. The V end was cut by 7 bases, the J end by 0 bases, with 9 bases between. The CDR3 protein is CASTAGATNEKLFF. CDR3 sequence (DNA): TGTGCCAGCACTGCAGGAGCAACTAATGAAAAACTGTTTTTT.

The chain has TRBV2 and TRBJ1-2; no reliable D call. CDR1 is SNHLY and CDR2 is FYNNEI in the germline V gene. This CDR3 has 15 residues. V lost 6 bases, J lost 0 bases, and 14 bases lay in between. CDR3 nucleotide sequence: TGTGCCAGCAGCCAAACCGGGAGCTCTAACTATGGCTACACCTTC. It yields the protein CASSQTGSSNYGYTF.

CDR3 sequence reads: CASSRGGSGGTDTQYF. DNA for the CDR3: TGTGCCAGCAGCCGAGGGGGTAGCGGGGGCACAGATACGCAGTATTTT. The genes are TRBV11-3 and TRBJ2-3; 8 bases are a match to TRBD2. The CDR3 covers 16 residues. V trimming: 5 bases; J trimming: 1 base; junction bases outside the gene matches: 8. CDR1 is SGHNT and CDR2 is YENEEA in the germline V gene.